The entry that follows covers one TCR beta chain sequence. Its antigen target is currently unknown. No base-level quality is on record; no much larger clone is a single base apart. The source of the sample is a study of long-term antiretroviral therapy in people with HIV (dated 2022 in TCRdb). As for the study more broadly: Collection of the earliest samples took place about a decade ahead of the 2015 WHO recommendation for immediate ART, at a time when ART was typically delayed until CD4 counts fell. No cross-contamination during QIAcube processing turned up in test extractions that ran a monoclonal T-cell line alongside more than 30 polyclonal samples. About 35% of the 30 participants with HIV were female. A total of 192 cryopreserved PBMC samples were contributed to the cohort by 30 adults with confirmed HIV infection, with samples collected serially over a mean of around 6 years (range 1-12). A retrospective serial study tested whether changes in peripheral blood TRB repertoire composition and diversity were associated with ART initiation and durable HIV suppression.

To be included, a participant needed at least one PBMC sample from before ART initiation plus at least two post-ART samples. Every participant with HIV received treatment in the United States of America. Before DNA extraction, cryopreserved samples of roughly 0.9-11 million PBMC were thawed and washed. At the time of the earliest PBMC sample, participants with HIV were aged between about 20 and 54 years. Each participant contributed PBMC samples from 1-4 timepoints before ART initiation and 2-8 timepoints after ART initiation, with a median of 7 samples. Serial HIV viral load, CD4+ T-cell count, ART history and demographic data were obtained for every participant. Using a Qiagen kit on a QIAcube, genomic DNA was extracted from unsorted PBMC, with samples processed in batches of 12. Sequencing of the TRB variable region was done with the immunoSEQ hsTCRB v3.0 assay at survey level resolution. The targeted TRB sequencing depth was roughly 40,000-55,000 T-cell genomes per sample. An Illumina MiSeq with a v3 150-cycle kit was used to sequence the pooled TRB libraries. The published analysis was carried out like this. Analysis of repertoires was carried out in R inside a reproducible Nextflow workflow spanning QC, data transformation and analysis. LymphoSeq2, an R package for exploring AIRR-Seq data, was used to implement custom analyses. Four samples that yielded fewer than 5000 total TRB sequences were excluded, so that 150 to 200 HIV repertoires were analyzed. Among the approximately 180 retained HIV repertoires, some 59 were collected before ART initiation and around 130 after ART initiation. Repertoires were downsampled to 5000 TRB nucleotide sequences, with summary statistics averaged over 100 downsampling iterations. The analysis kept only TRB sequences whose CDR3 regions were at least seven amino acids long. A Shannon entropy-derived clonality score and the Gini coefficient were used to measure diversity. Repertoire networks linked the top 5000 CDR3 amino acid sequences whenever two sequences differed by an edit distance of one. Antigen specificity groups and MHC restriction were predicted for TRB CDR3 amino acid sequences with GLIPH2. CDR3 amino acid sequences were matched against VDJdb and McPAS-TCR to flag known CMV, EBV, HIV or tissue antigen associations. Pre-ART, post-ART and control groups were compared with Wilcoxon signed-rank tests and Holm-Bonferroni correction. TCRdb took over this immuneACCESS table, retaining in-frame rearrangements with V and J assigned. Such tables are incomplete; in checked studies, under half of the missing clones stem from an unresolved V gene, and the remainder is unexplained. The DNA was the basis for D and trimming; V, J and clone size are from that table. Here the sample has 45,000 or so clones; roughly 93% occur a single time. Clones ranked in the top ten supply around 2.1% of the sample.

Paper-wide results and their limitations: The samples span the years 2004 to 2017, and the ART regimens used at that time may not be as effective as current regimens. ART initiation was associated with a significant increase in TRB diversity, but diversity stayed significantly below transplant donor controls even after long-term ART. Inferences about post-ART repertoire changes were limited because no data were available on ART adherence, viral resistance or therapy changes. Because cell numbers in pre-ART samples were limited, unsorted PBMC were profiled instead of sorted CD4+ and CD8+ T cells. CDR3 length ranges in HIV repertoires were narrower than in controls, and network structure suggested an antigen-experienced repertoire with only a slight naive shift after ART. Since PBMC availability was limited, sequencing covered only the TCR beta chain, with no alpha chain pairing. Expanded TRB clones identified before ART initiation dominated the repertoire across all time points, though the dominance fluctuated and decreased in many PLHIV after ART.

From the germline V gene (reference sequence), CDR1 is LNHDA and CDR2 is SQIVND. V loses 4 bases of germline sequence and J loses 9 bases, and the interval between the two ends is 16 bases. The CDR3, from cysteine to phenylalanine, totals 14 residues. Just CDR3 DNA is preserved here, 42 bases in frame from base 1. The receptor comes from a man aged 30-40 years with HIV. Sequences were derived from unsorted PBMCs, sampled around 9.2 years after starting antiretroviral therapy. The V and J segments used are TRBV19 and TRBJ2-4; TRBD2 is possibly the D segment (5 matching bases). The sequence in DNA is TGTGCCAGTAGTACCCGGGCCCCCGCGGGCATTCAGTACTTC. It encodes CASSTRAPAGIQYF.